The 19 T cell receptor beta chains listed next were all sequenced from one sample in a study of T cells in tumors and immune-related adverse events. Produced via immunoSEQ multiplex PCR; TCRdb's table is partial and in-frame only. The sample yields about 2,500 clones, 80% to 90% seen once. The source was tumor tissue, collected from a patient treated with anti-PD-1 therapy. These receptors were obtained from a female donor with metastatic renal cell carcinoma.

The chain employs TRBV27 and TRBJ2-2, with D perhaps TRBD2 (6 bases). The CDR3 runs to 14 residues. CDR1 is MNHEY and CDR2 is SMNVEV in the germline V gene (reference sequence). V dropped 0 bases and J dropped 6 bases, with 8 bases sitting between them. CDR3 sequence: CASSLSGLSGELFF. The CDR3 DNA is TGTGCCAGCAGTTTATCGGGACTCTCCGGGGAGCTGTTTTTT.

The CDR3 sequence: CASSAGQPYTEAFF. CDR3 bases: TGTGCCAGCAGCGCGGGACAACCATACACTGAAGCTTTCTTT. This chain uses TRBV9 with TRBJ1-1, with D maybe TRBD1 (6 bases). Trimming removed 3 bases from V and 3 bases from J, with 12 bases in between. The CDR3 is 14 residues long. Germline loops: CDR1 SGDLS, CDR2 YYNGEE.

The chain has TRBV2 and TRBJ2-2; the D gene is possibly TRBD2 (6 bases). Germline-derived CDR1 and CDR2 are SNHLY and FYNNEI. The CDR3 has 14 amino acids. Trimming took 8 bases from V and 6 from J, leaving 16 bases between them. CDR3 coding DNA: TGTGCCAGCTGGATGGGGGGATCTGCCGGGGAGCTGTTTTTT. This encodes CASWMGGSAGELFF.

This sequence joins TRBV18 and TRBJ2-5, with D perhaps TRBD1 (5 bases). The CDR3 runs to 14 residues. Germline values: CDR1 KGHSH, CDR2 LQKENI. Trimming shortened V by 8 bases and J by 5 bases, and 18 bases separated the two germline ends. In DNA form, the CDR3 reads TGTGCCAGCCGCGACCGGCCAGGGTCGGAGACCCAGTACTTC. Translated, it gives CASRDRPGSETQYF.

The chain joins TRBV7-2 to TRBJ2-5; 7 bases are a match to TRBD2. This CDR3 contains 14 residues. CDR1 and CDR2 from the germline V gene are SGHTA and FQGNSA. With 4 bases clipped from V and 0 bases from J, the junction kept 2 bases outside the gene matches. The chain's CDR3 is CASSWSGDQETQYF. CDR3 coding DNA: TGTGCCAGCAGCTGGAGCGGGGACCAAGAGACCCAGTACTTC.

The chain couples TRBV9 to TRBJ1-1, with a possible D match to TRBD1 (5 bases). Germline V gene lookup returns CDR1 SGDLS and CDR2 YYNGEE. The CDR3 consists of 15 residues. The V end lost 2 bases, the J end lost 5 bases, and 16 bases lay between the germline ends. CDR3 loop: CASSVQSGGRTEAFF. CDR3 in DNA: TGTGCCAGCAGCGTCCAAAGCGGGGGAAGAACTGAAGCTTTCTTT.

The V gene is TRBV7-9, the J gene TRBJ1-5, with D perhaps matching TRBD1 (5 bases). Germline CDR1 reads SEHNR; CDR2 reads FQNEAQ (reference sequence). CDR3 length: 18 residues. V shed 5 bases and J shed 3 bases, with 23 bases lying between them. CDR3: CASSPQWGGRLDNQPQHF. DNA of the CDR3: TGTGCCAGCAGCCCTCAATGGGGGGGGAGGTTGGACAATCAGCCCCAGCATTTT.

The chain has TRBV11-2 and TRBJ2-7; TRBD1 matches at 8 bases. The CDR3 consists of 15 residues. Losses at the gene ends were 3 bases for V and 3 bases for J; bases not matched to a gene: 7. Germline CDR1 SGHAT, CDR2 FQNNGV. CDR3 sequence (DNA): TGTGCCAGCAGCTTTAGACAGGGGTTGGGCTACGAGCAGTACTTC. Translating it yields CASSFRQGLGYEQYF.

V is TRBV5-4 and J is TRBJ2-7, with D uncertain. Trimming shortened V by 0 bases and J by 1 base, and 14 bases separated the two germline ends. CDR3 length: 16 amino acids. Germline assignment: CDR1 SGHNT and CDR2 YYREEE (reference sequence). The DNA of the CDR3 is TGTGCCAGCAGCTTGGGAGCCGGCAGGCCATCCTACGAGCAGTACTTC. It encodes CASSLGAGRPSYEQYF.

This chain links TRBV4-3 with TRBJ2-1, with D hard to call. The V gene's germline CDR1 is LGHNA and CDR2 YSLEER. There are 13 residues in the CDR3. V lost 1 base, J lost 5 bases, and 6 bases lay in between. The CDR3 DNA is TGCGCCAGCAGCCAAGCCGGAGACAATGAGCAGTTCTTC. Its translation: CASSQAGDNEQFF.

The chain carries TRBV5-1 and TRBJ2-1, with 11 bases fitting TRBD2. Germline-derived CDR1 and CDR2 are SGHRS and YFSETQ. The CDR3 is made up of 15 amino acids. Trimming cost V 1 base and J 9 bases; bases outside gene matches: 6. DNA for the CDR3: TGCGCCAGCAGCTTGTTGGGACTAGCGGTTAGTGAGCAGTTCTTC. Translation gives CASSLLGLAVSEQFF.

This clone was picked up one time. The chain joins TRBV4-2 to TRBJ2-1; D remains unclear. CDR3 size: 11 residues. Germline CDR1 is LGHNA and CDR2 is YNFKEQ. Trimming removed 3 bases from V and 7 bases from J, with 4 bases in between. The CDR3 is CASSHMNEQFF. CDR3 sequence (DNA): TGTGCCAGCAGCCATATGAATGAGCAGTTCTTC.

This rearrangement joins TRBV14 to TRBJ2-7, with D possibly being TRBD2 (6 bases). This CDR3 spans 12 amino acids. Per the germline V gene, CDR1 is SGHDN and CDR2 is FVKESK. Trimming removed 4 bases from V and 4 bases from J, with 8 bases in between. Written as DNA, the CDR3 is TGTGCCAGCAGCCGAGCGGGTTACGAGCAGTACTTC. Its protein product is CASSRAGYEQYF.

This clone has more than one count but fewer than ten. V usage is TRBV6-5 and J usage is TRBJ1-3; D gene unclear. V lost 8 bases and J 4 bases, leaving 12 bases between the germline ends. The CDR3 runs to 13 residues. Germline values: CDR1 MNHEY, CDR2 SVGAGI. CDR3 bases: TGTGCCAGCCCAGACCCTTCGGGAAACACCATATATTTT. Its translation is CASPDPSGNTIYF.

This chain joins TRBV4-2 and TRBJ2-1; D unresolved. Germline V gene lookup returns CDR1 LGHNA and CDR2 YNFKEQ. The CDR3 length is 17 residues. Trimming took off 1 base at V and 8 bases at J, with 21 bases between the two ends. In DNA form, the CDR3 reads TGTGCCAGCAGCCAAGCACCTTCGCCGCCTTTTAACGATGAGCAGTTCTTC. Translating it yields CASSQAPSPPFNDEQFF.

To note about this clone: A read error is likely, as this CDR3 ends without the conserved phenylalanine or tryptophan. It is unclear where the CDR3 begins or ends on the DNA, so no DNA is shown, and the CDR3 is as TCRdb lists it. This chain uses TRBV6-5 with TRBJ2-7; the table's D gene call, TRBD2, was not cross checked with the DNA. Looked up from germline, CDR1 is MNHEY and CDR2 is SVGAGI. The CDR3 adds up to 11 amino acids, both ends counted. The CDR3 loop reads CASSSNWSRLS.

The genes are TRBV27 and TRBJ2-7; TRBD1 matches at 9 bases. The germline V gene encodes CDR1 MNHEY and CDR2 SMNVEV (reference sequence). The CDR3 covers 15 residues. Trimming at V came to 5 bases and at J to 6 bases, leaving 11 bases not matched to a gene. The CDR3 DNA reads TGTGCCAGCAGTAGACTGGGGGGACAGGGCCGCGAGCAGTACTTC. It codes for CASSRLGGQGREQYF.

This clone appeared a few times. This chain connects TRBV20-1 to TRBJ1-1; D ambiguous. The V end was cut by 3 bases, the J end by 6 bases, with 5 bases between. Germline V CDR1 and CDR2: DFQATT, SNEGSKA (reference sequence). This CDR3 is 10 amino acids long. CDR3 region: CSASRAEAFF. The CDR3 coding sequence is TGCAGTGCTAGTCGAGCTGAAGCTTTCTTT.

This clone was seen only once. V is TRBV6-6 and J is TRBJ1-2, with D tentatively TRBD1 (5 bases). The CDR3 is 14 amino acids. V lost 7 bases to trimming and J lost 2 bases, with 14 bases between them. The germline gives CDR1 MNHNY, CDR2 SVGAGI (reference sequence). CDR3 sequence (DNA): TGTGCCAGCACCCTGGGAGGGGACAACTATGGCTACACCTTC. It specifies CASTLGGDNYGYTF.